The TCR beta chain under discussion was sequenced for a study of graft-versus-host responses after intestinal transplantation (dated by TCRdb to about 2021). Turning to the overall study: The transplants that recipients received were multivisceral, liver-intestinal, or isolated intestinal. Instead of going to the commercial service, samples from a few later patients were sequenced in-house on an Illumina MiSeq and processed with MiXCR. Alloreactive clones were identified by sequencing pre-transplant mixed lymphocyte reaction products and comparing them with unstimulated pre-transplant donor and recipient T cells. Bulk TCR-beta CDR3 sequencing was used to track graft-versus-host and host-versus-graft alloreactive T cell clones in the graft, circulation and bone marrow after intestinal transplantation. A peak of at least 4% donor T cells among recipient peripheral blood mononuclear cells was the definition used for donor T cell macrochimerism. Anti-thymocyte globulin induction was given to all recipients, followed by maintenance tacrolimus and steroids for around three years. The cohort enrolled some 23 intestinal transplant recipients, one of whom was a retransplant, and 3 patients without pretransplant specimens were excluded.

The germline V and J ends show losses of 3 bases and 7 bases respectively, and no gene match explains 5 bases of the junction. The CDR3 holds 14 amino acids from the cysteine to the phenylalanine. The DNA shown is the 42-base CDR3, in frame from base 1. CDR1 is given as LNHDA and CDR2 as SQIVND, both from the germline V gene (reference sequence). The library was produced with the immunoSEQ multiplex PCR assay. For most patients, genomic DNA was isolated with the Qiagen DNeasy Blood and Tissue Kit and sent frozen to Adaptive Biotechnologies for TCR sequencing. High-throughput TCR-beta CDR3 sequencing of genomic DNA from most patients was performed by Adaptive Biotechnologies. On the authors' methods: Adaptive's ImmunoSEQ software supplied the TCR sequencing data for about 18 patients, while MiXCR and VDJtools were used to process three other patients. To correct CD4 versus CD8 sorting errors, sequences present in both subsets at a frequency ratio below 5:1 were removed. CDR3 nucleotide sequences shared between donor and recipient were removed because their origin could not be assigned. To count as alloreactive, a clone needed at least 2-fold expansion over unstimulated cells and a minimum CFSE-low frequency of 0.002% (template counts) or 0.001% (read counts). Mappable clones were those detected in sequenced pre-transplant spleen, lymph node, or MLR CFSE-low populations of the donor or recipient. Cumulative frequency of alloreactive clones was calculated as a percentage of all sequences weighted by copy number. TCRdb re-hosts the immuneACCESS table, in-frame sequences only. Its copies lack some clones; in the studies checked, an unresolved V gene accounts for under half of them, and the cause for the rest is not known. The V and J calls and clone size come from that table; D and trimming were worked out from the DNA. Here the sample has 65,000 to 100,000 clones; approximately 90% occur a single time. The ten largest make up approximately 0.4% of the sample.

The investigation overall reported the following: High GvH to HvG T cell clonal ratios were observed in the allografts of patients with donor T cell macrochimerism. GvH clones were detected in recipient bone marrow, and some of these GvH clones were observed earlier in ileal mucosa or blood, consistent with an intestinal mucosal origin. The conclusions were limited by the relatively low number and heterogeneity of the intestinal transplant patients. Early after transplant, peak levels of circulating GvH clones were found to be associated with declines in HvG clones.

This specimen's time point label, per the study, means: cells obtained before transplantation from donor or recipient. CD3+CD4+ and CD3+CD8+ populations were FACS-sorted from unstimulated pre-transplant donor and recipient cells taken from spleen or lymph nodes. As regards this clone: It lacks a known antigen. Base qualities are not recorded, but no much larger clone differs from it by a single base.

The receptor was isolated from a human donor who was the organ donor for an intestinal transplant. Sequenced material: unstimulated CD8+ T cells sorted from spleen or lymph node cells, taken before transplant. The rearrangement joined TRBV19 to TRBJ1-5, with 8 bases matching TRBD1. This receptor carries the CDR3 CASSIWDRSQPQHF. The DNA is as follows: TGTGCCAGTAGTATCTGGGACAGGTCCCAGCCCCAGCATTTT. Where the CDR3 stops, the reference TRBV19 and TRBJ1-5 genes take over; the full variable domain is DGGITQSPKYLFRKEGQNVTLSCEQNLNHDAMYWYRQDPGQGLRLIYYSQIVNDFQKGDIAEGYSVSREKKESFPLTVTSAQKNPTAFYLCASSIWDRSQPQHFGDGTRLSIL.